The rows below give T cell receptor beta chains drawn from one sample of a study of T cells in Graves' hyperthyroidism and ophthalmopathy. TCRdb reprocessed the multiplex PCR reads via MiXCR and lists one record per CDR3 protein. The data show approximately 330,000 distinct CDR3 sequences, 12% to 15% seen once. The specimen sequenced was blood. The receptors here all came from a woman aged 40 to 55 with Graves' ophthalmopathy. CDR3s include the opening cysteine and the closing phenylalanine or tryptophan. The D gene is left open where the match is weak. Part of the rows lack a size; the others show once, few, many or a class for expanded clones.

few	.	TRBJ1-1	TRBV7-6	CASSLEGGKYMNTEAFF	TGTGCCAGCAGCTTAGAAGGCGGCAAATACATGAACACTGAAGCTTTCTTT
many	.	TRBJ2-1	TRBV12-3/TRBV12-4	CASSPPPAAYNEQFF	TGTGCCAGCAGCCCTCCCCCGGCAGCCTACAATGAGCAGTTCTTC
many	.	TRBJ2-1	TRBV9	CASSVVTGEQFF	TGTGCCAGCAGCGTAGTAACTGGTGAGCAGTTCTTC
few	TRBD1	TRBJ2-1	TRBV5-1	CASSIQTGLDEQLF	TGCGCCAGCAGCATACAGACAGGGCTTGATGAGCAGCTCTTC
many	.	TRBJ1-1	TRBV19	CASKPVQRSTEAFF	TGTGCCAGTAAACCCGTACAGCGGAGCACTGAAGCTTTCTTT
few	.	TRBJ2-7	TRBV4-1	CASSPTGHEQYF	TGCGCCAGCAGCCCTACAGGGCACGAGCAGTACTTC
many	.	TRBJ1-3	TRBV20-1	CSAKRGAAGNTIYF	TGCAGTGCAAAAAGGGGTGCGGCTGGAAACACCATATATTTT
many	TRBD1	TRBJ1-1	TRBV24-1	CATKLKDRAPFYDFF	TGTGCCACCAAACTTAAGGACAGGGCCCCGTTTTACGATTTCTTT
many	TRBD2	TRBJ2-3	TRBV11-2	CASSLTLAGGDTQYF	TGTGCCAGCAGCTTGACGCTAGCGGGGGGGGATACGCAGTATTTT
many	.	TRBJ1-5	TRBV28	CASSLLAGANQPQHF	TGTGCCAGCAGTTTATTAGCAGGAGCTAATCAGCCCCAGCATTTT
.	.	TRBJ1-4	TRBV10-3	CAISGNVNEKLFF	TGTGCCATCAGTGGAAATGTCAATGAAAAACTGTTTTTT
few	.	TRBJ2-7	TRBV6-1	CASSELAFGGRAYEQYF	TGTGCCAGCAGTGAACTGGCGTTCGGGGGACGAGCCTACGAGCAGTACTTC
many	TRBD1	TRBJ1-1	TRBV3-1	CASSQTQGAGTEAFF	TGTGCCAGCAGCCAGACACAGGGGGCCGGCACTGAAGCTTTCTTT
many	.	TRBJ2-1	TRBV6-1	CASGKGGSYNEQFF	TGTGCCAGTGGTAAGGGGGGGTCCTACAATGAGCAGTTCTTC
many	.	TRBJ1-6	TRBV10-3	CAISEPSGGNSPLHF	TGTGCCATCAGTGAACCCTCGGGGGGGAATTCACCCCTCCACTTT
few	.	TRBJ1-5	TRBV19	CASTAGLGGNQPQHF	TGTGCCAGTACCGCGGGGTTGGGCGGAAATCAGCCCCAGCATTTT
few	TRBD2	TRBJ2-7	TRBV3-1	CASSPRTRRYEQYF	TGTGCCAGCAGTCCGCGGACTAGGAGGTACGAGCAGTACTTC
many	TRBD1	TRBJ2-7	TRBV10-2	CASSLTDRSEQYF	TGCGCCAGCAGTCTAACGGACAGGTCCGAGCAGTACTTC
many	TRBD1	TRBJ2-7	TRBV2	CASRQGATGGVYEQYF	TGTGCCAGCCGACAGGGGGCAACGGGAGGTGTATACGAGCAGTACTTC
many	.	TRBJ1-1	TRBV18	CASSPLTGNTEAFF	TGTGCCAGCAGCCCGTTGACTGGGAACACTGAAGCTTTCTTT
many	TRBD2	TRBJ2-1	TRBV24-1	CATSDKTSGLDNEQFF	TGTGCCACCAGTGATAAGACTAGCGGGTTAGACAATGAGCAGTTCTTC
many	.	TRBJ1-5	TRBV28	CASSSPRGGVRSNQPQHF	TGTGCCAGCAGCTCTCCGAGGGGTGGGGTTAGAAGCAATCAGCCCCAGCATTTT
many	.	TRBJ2-7	TRBV24-1	CATSDYKKQYF	TGTGCCACCAGCGACTATAAGAAGCAGTACTTC
.	.	TRBJ1-3	TRBV10-3	CAISETAFSGNTIYF	TGTGCCATCAGTGAGACGGCTTTCTCTGGAAACACCATATATTTT
.	.	TRBJ2-6	TRBV3-1	CASSQGPSSGANVLTF	TGTGCCAGCAGCCAAGGCCCTAGCTCTGGGGCCAACGTCCTGACTTTC
many	.	TRBJ1-2	TRBV15	CATSRDERGYGYTF	TGTGCCACCAGCAGAGATGAGCGCGGCTATGGCTACACCTTC
many	TRBD1	TRBJ2-1	TRBV6-1	CASRASGGRSYNEQFF	TGTGCCAGCAGAGCATCAGGGGGCAGATCCTACAATGAGCAGTTCTTC
few	.	TRBJ1-6	TRBV11-2	CASSPVTRGFGSPLHF	TGTGCCAGCAGCCCGGTAACCAGGGGTTTTGGATCACCCCTCCACTTT
many	.	TRBJ2-7	TRBV29-1	CSVDGIRGSESSYEQYF	TGCAGCGTTGATGGGATTAGGGGAAGCGAGAGCTCCTACGAGCAGTACTTC
many	.	TRBJ1-4	TRBV7-2	CASSKGLGNEKLFF	TGTGCCAGCAGCAAAGGGTTGGGCAATGAAAAACTGTTTTTT
many	.	TRBJ1-1	TRBV7-2	CASSQRHLAENTEAFF	TGTGCCAGCAGCCAACGACATTTGGCGGAGAACACTGAAGCTTTCTTT
many	.	TRBJ2-3	TRBV5-5	CASRLQGSTTDTQYF	TGTGCCAGCAGGTTACAGGGATCCACCACAGATACGCAGTATTTT
.	.	TRBJ2-5	TRBV5-1	CASSPVGKETQYF	TGCGCCAGCAGCCCCGTAGGGAAAGAGACCCAGTACTTC
few	.	TRBJ2-2	TRBV6-1	CASSVRRANTGELFF	TGTGCCAGCAGTGTGAGACGAGCGAACACCGGGGAGCTGTTTTTT
.	.	TRBJ2-7	TRBV20-1	CSARGDKTYEQYF	TGCAGTGCTAGAGGCGACAAAACCTACGAGCAGTACTTC
many	TRBD2	TRBJ2-1	TRBV15	CATTNSGAGGLNEQFF	TGTGCCACCACAAACTCAGGAGCGGGGGGGCTCAATGAGCAGTTCTTC
many	.	TRBJ2-2	TRBV6-1	CASSLYGQTGELFF	TGTGCCAGCAGCCTATATGGGCAGACCGGGGAGCTGTTTTTT
.	.	TRBJ1-6	TRBV19	CASSIRQENSPLHF	TGTGCCAGTAGTATACGGCAGGAGAATTCACCCCTCCACTTT
many	.	TRBJ2-3	TRBV3-1	CASSPPGSLSTDTQYF	TGTGCCAGCAGCCCCCCCGGCAGCCTGAGCACAGATACGCAGTATTTT
.	.	TRBJ1-3	TRBV7-9	CASSQASRNTIYF	TGTGCCAGCAGCCAGGCCAGTCGGAACACCATATATTTT
.	TRBD2	TRBJ2-1	TRBV2	CASSQNTSGRVRDRHNEQFF	TGTGCCAGCAGCCAAAATACTAGCGGGAGAGTGCGGGACCGACACAATGAGCAGTTCTTC
many	.	TRBJ2-7	TRBV20-1	CSARIAPEQYF	TGCAGTGCTAGGATTGCACCCGAGCAGTACTTC
many	TRBD2	TRBJ2-7	TRBV2	CASIKEGLAGDEQYF	TGTGCCAGCATCAAAGAGGGACTAGCTGGCGACGAGCAGTACTTC
many	.	TRBJ1-4	TRBV11-2	CASSLDGEEKREKLFF	TGTGCCAGCAGCTTAGATGGGGAGGAAAAGCGGGAAAAACTGTTTTTT
many	.	TRBJ2-1	TRBV7-8	CASSLAVGPYNEQFF	TGTGCCAGCAGCTTAGCGGTTGGGCCGTACAATGAGCAGTTCTTC
many	.	TRBJ2-2	TRBV10-3	CASRGIAGNTGELFF	TGTGCCAGCAGGGGTATAGCGGGGAACACCGGGGAGCTGTTTTTT
few	TRBD1	TRBJ1-4	TRBV6-1	CASSEGTGVGNEKLFF	TGTGCCAGCAGTGAGGGGACAGGGGTCGGTAATGAAAAACTGTTTTTT
many	.	TRBJ1-1	TRBV15	CATSRDTENTEAFF	TGTGCCACCAGCAGGGACACAGAGAACACTGAAGCTTTCTTT
few	.	TRBJ2-7	TRBV24-1	CATSDSAGGNPYEQYF	TGTGCCACCAGTGATTCTGCAGGGGGGAACCCCTACGAGCAGTACTTC
few	TRBD1	TRBJ1-6	TRBV5-5	CASSPRDRLYNSPLHF	TGTGCCAGCAGTCCCCGGGACAGGTTGTATAATTCACCCCTCCACTTT
few	.	TRBJ2-5	TRBV2	CASGEIQETQHF	TGTGCCAGCGGGGAGATTCAGGAGACCCAGCACTTC
few	TRBD1	TRBJ2-7	TRBV4-2	CASRNLPGQGIYEQYF	TGTGCCAGCAGGAATCTCCCCGGACAGGGTATCTACGAGCAGTACTTC
.	TRBD1	TRBJ2-7	TRBV7-9	CASRLIRDRHDEQYF	TGTGCCAGCAGGCTCATCCGGGACAGACACGACGAGCAGTACTTC
many	.	TRBJ1-6	TRBV6-1	CASSPSWARAYNSPLHF	TGTGCCAGCAGTCCCAGTTGGGCGAGGGCCTATAATTCACCCCTCCACTTT